A single T cell receptor (beta chain) is shown here with its context. 5'-RACE, quantitative and with molecular barcodes, yielded the TCR beta libraries. In TCRdb, the 5' RACE reads were re-called with MiXCR into one record per CDR3 protein. The table shows about 360,000 distinct CDR3 sequences, with 20% to 25% occurring only once. The source of the sample is a study of CD8 T cells in ankylosing spondylitis. Trimming shortened V by 4 bases and J by 8 bases, and 8 bases separated the two germline ends. The CDR3 is 12 amino acids. The specimen sequenced was blood, either unsorted or a sorted T cell fraction (not recorded which). The source is a male donor with ankylosing spondylitis or in good health (not recorded which). The J gene is TRBJ2-2, the V gene TRBV12-3 or TRBV12-4; D is unclear. CDR3 in DNA: TGTGCCAGCAGTTCCGACCTTGGGGAGCTGTTTTTT. Its protein product is CASSSDLGELFF.